These T cell receptor beta chains were read from a single sample in a study of blood T cell repertoires in COVID-19. The protocol was immunoSEQ multiplex PCR, while the TCRdb copy is restricted to in-frame clones and leaves out a portion. This sample has about 210,000 clones, with 80% found just once. The sample comprised peripheral blood. These receptors came from a woman in her 70s with acute or convalescent COVID-19. The CDR3 runs from the conserved cysteine through the conserved F or W. Fields, in order: J gene, V gene, CDR3 protein.

j_call: TRBJ2-4; v_call: TRBV5-1; cdr3_aa: CASSDQGWDIQYF
j_call: TRBJ2-2; v_call: TRBV6-6; cdr3_aa: CASRTAAGVYTGELFF
j_call: TRBJ2-1; v_call: TRBV7-2; cdr3_aa: CASSLGAPIEQFF
j_call: TRBJ2-5; v_call: TRBV13; cdr3_aa: CASLSTSGGGETQYF
j_call: TRBJ2-7; v_call: TRBV2; cdr3_aa: CASIEGASYEQYF
j_call: TRBJ2-3; v_call: TRBV6-5; cdr3_aa: CASTLAGGVTQYF
j_call: TRBJ1-1; v_call: TRBV6-2/TRBV6-3; cdr3_aa: CASSYSQLLTEAFF
j_call: TRBJ1-2; v_call: TRBV5-1; cdr3_aa: CASSLDRTISYGYTF
j_call: TRBJ2-7; v_call: TRBV5-1; cdr3_aa: CASSDSHSSYEQYF
j_call: TRBJ2-7; v_call: TRBV18; cdr3_aa: CASSVSGGDLEQYF
j_call: TRBJ2-5; v_call: TRBV7-2; cdr3_aa: CASSPRTGETQYF
j_call: TRBJ1-3; v_call: TRBV2; cdr3_aa: CASSERSSGNTIYF
j_call: TRBJ1-6; v_call: TRBV3-1/TRBV3-2; cdr3_aa: CASSQAQGKDNSPLHF
j_call: TRBJ1-1; v_call: TRBV19; cdr3_aa: CASSMVGPWAFF
j_call: TRBJ1-6; v_call: TRBV5-5; cdr3_aa: CASSLDGQWGNSPLHF
j_call: TRBJ2-7; v_call: TRBV18; cdr3_aa: CASSPPSGGNYEQYF
j_call: TRBJ1-2; v_call: TRBV4-2; cdr3_aa: CASSQGGGQGADFYGYTF
j_call: TRBJ2-1; v_call: TRBV9; cdr3_aa: CASSVNRGQDNEQFF
j_call: TRBJ2-6; v_call: TRBV5-5; cdr3_aa: CASSRLPPGAEPGANVLTF
j_call: TRBJ2-5; v_call: TRBV5-1; cdr3_aa: CASSLGQLAGPQETQYF
j_call: TRBJ2-4; v_call: TRBV5-8; cdr3_aa: CASSLASGGGNIQYF
j_call: TRBJ1-6; v_call: TRBV2; cdr3_aa: CASSEARGHSPLHF